The next 8 T cell receptor beta chains were all read from a single sample in a study of human T cells and chemical hapten exposure. As for time point: patch test 2, 6 weeks after DPC sensitization. Treatment denoted: therapeutic diphenylcyclopropenone sensitization with weekly scalp DPC. TCRdb passed the RACE reads through MiXCR, listing each CDR3 protein once. The sample lists a few hundred thousand distinct CDR3 sequences; around 6% were seen once. Sample: whole blood, taken in connection with sensitization to the hapten diphenylcyclopropenone (DPC). These TCRs come from a young woman with alopecia areata. Some clones in this sample may be carry-over from other donors' samples.

This clonotype was counted many times. The J gene is TRBJ2-4, the V gene TRBV21-1. TRBV21-1 is a documented pseudogene. The CDR3 runs 14 residues. CDR3 in DNA: TGTGCCAGCAGCAAACAGCTAGCCAAAAACATTCAGTACTTC. This gives the protein CASSKQLAKNIQYF.

This clonotype was counted many times. V gene TRBV15 combines with J gene TRBJ2-2; D is perhaps TRBD2 (6 bases). The CDR3 loop spans 15 amino acids. The germline gives CDR1 LNHNV, CDR2 YYDKDF (reference sequence). V gave up 3 bases and J gave up 5 bases, with 13 bases separating them. The CDR3 DNA is TGTGCCACCAGCAGGGACGGGGAGGAGACCGGGGAGCTGTTTTTT. Protein: CATSRDGEETGELFF.

The CDR3 region has the DNA TGCAGCGTTCGGCGGCAGACGAACACTGAAGCTTTCTTT. This sequence encodes CSVRRQTNTEAFF. The J gene is TRBJ1-1, the V gene TRBV29-1; the D is unclear. The CDR3 is made up of 13 amino acids. Trimming removed 5 bases from V and 1 base from J, with 11 bases in between. CDR1 is SQVTM, CDR2 ANQGSEA, per germline.

This clonotype was detected many times. The chain joins TRBV7-9 to TRBJ1-5; D is undetermined. Trimming removed 2 bases at V and 0 bases at J, with 8 bases between. This CDR3 has 15 residues. Germline CDR1 is SEHNR and CDR2 is FQNEAQ (reference sequence). The CDR3 sequence: CASSLSRHSNQPQHF. CDR3 nucleotides: TGTGCCAGCAGCTTAAGTCGCCATAGCAATCAGCCCCAGCATTTT. Looking up the rest from reference TRBV7-9 and TRBJ1-5 gives the full variable domain: DTGVSQNPRHKITKRGQNVTFRCDPISEHNRLYWYRQTLGQGPEFLTYFQNEAQLEKSRLLSDRFSAERPKGSFSTLEIQRTEQGDSAMYLCASSLSRHSNQPQHFGDGTRLSIL.

This clonotype has at least ten counts. V is TRBV4-1 and J is TRBJ1-2; the D gene is possibly TRBD1 (6 bases). Germline V gives CDR1 MGHRA, CDR2 YSYEKL. V was clipped by 0 bases and J by 5 bases, with 16 bases between them. This CDR3 is 16 amino acids long. CDR3 in amino acids: CASSQDTQGYWYGYTF. The CDR3 bases are TGCGCCAGCAGCCAAGATACCCAGGGGTATTGGTATGGCTACACCTTC.

The J gene is TRBJ2-3, the V gene TRBV4-3; possibly TRBD2 for D (5 bases). The germline V gene has CDR1 LGHNA and CDR2 YSLEER. V lost 0 bases to trimming and J lost 4 bases, with 11 bases between them. The CDR3 covers 15 residues. Written as DNA, the CDR3 is TGCGCCAGCAGCCAAGAACTAGGTGGGGCAGATACGCAGTATTTT. Translating gives CASSQELGGADTQYF.

This clonotype came up a few times. The chain carries TRBV5-5 and TRBJ2-1; 11 bases line up with TRBD1. After removal of 3 bases from V and 8 bases from J, the junction contained 7 bases not matched to a gene. Germline CDR1 reads SGHKS; CDR2 reads YYEKEE (reference sequence). The CDR3 is 15 amino acids. CDR3 DNA: TGTGCCAGCAGCTCCGGGACAGGGGGTCCCGATGAGCAGTTCTTC. This encodes CASSSGTGGPDEQFF.

There are many counts of this clonotype. CDR3 amino acids: CASSLLMGANEQYF. In DNA form, the CDR3 reads TGTGCCAGCAGCCTCCTAATGGGGGCGAACGAGCAGTACTTC. The V and J genes are TRBV7-9 and TRBJ2-7, with D possibly TRBD1 on 6 matching bases. Germline CDR1 SEHNR, CDR2 FQNEAQ (reference sequence). Trimming took off 5 bases at V and 5 bases at J, with 16 bases between the two ends. The length of the CDR3 is 14 residues.